This TCR beta chain was identified in a study of T cell responses to AZD1222 COVID-19 vaccine. Overall study findings and caveats: Donors in the cohort were predominantly white British and more often female, and clonal diversity was possibly underestimated. All repertoire sampling was performed exclusively after the peak T cell response. Spike-specific TCR breadth and depth were elevated following two AZD1222 doses.

Germline V lookup: CDR1 SNHLY, CDR2 FYNNEI. V was clipped by 6 bases and J by 2 bases; unmatched bases: 3. The CDR3 is 13 amino acids. Turning to this clone: Its antigen is not known.

Profiling relied on immunoSEQ multiplex PCR, and the TCRdb table lists in-frame clones only, not all of them. The data hold roughly 100,000 clones, with around 91% observed a single time. This chain connects TRBV2 to TRBJ2-7, with 8 positions matching TRBD1. The sequencing here drew on peripheral blood, taken on day 0 of AZD1222 vaccination. This TCR came from an adult in good health. CDR3: CASSPTGAYEQYF. The CDR3 DNA reads TGTGCCAGCAGCCCGACAGGGGCCTACGAGCAGTACTTC.